One and the same sample provided the 16 T cell receptor beta chains below, sequenced in a study of blood T cells in healthy people across ages. Through a sample-barcoded 5' primer and a J-beta primer mix, a second PCR was run for roughly 7 to 12 cycles. TCRdb re-called the 5' RACE reads through MiXCR, storing one row per CDR3 protein. Among around 800,000 distinct CDR3 sequences listed, less than 60% were seen once. The sample comprised blood. These receptors originate from a man older than 75 in good health.

The rearrangement links TRBV20-1 to TRBJ2-1, with D possibly being TRBD2 (5 bases). The CDR3 has 20 amino acids. Trimming shortened V by 3 bases and J by 0 bases, and 27 bases separated the two germline ends. Looked up from germline, CDR1 is DFQATT and CDR2 is SNEGSKA (reference sequence). CDR3 region: CSAREEGAAFQFSSYNEQFF. The CDR3 coding sequence is TGCAGTGCTAGGGAAGAGGGTGCCGCCTTCCAGTTTAGCTCCTACAATGAGCAGTTCTTC.

This chain uses TRBV20-1 with TRBJ2-5; D is uncertain. CDR1 is DFQATT, CDR2 SNEGSKA, per germline (reference sequence). The CDR3 spans 12 residues. The CDR3, as DNA: TGCACGGGCACACCCGACCAAGAGACCCAGTACTTC. Encoded protein: CTGTPDQETQYF.

The V and J genes are TRBV12-3 or TRBV12-4 and TRBJ2-1, with D perhaps given as TRBD1 or TRBD2 (6 bases each). CDR3 length: 12 residues. V lost 5 bases and J lost 12, with 14 bases in between. The CDR3 here is CASSQPEGGQFF. The CDR3 bases are TGTGCCAGCAGTCAGCCCGAGGGGGGGCAGTTCTTC.

The J gene is TRBJ2-3, the V gene TRBV6-5; a weak D match, TRBD1 (5 bases). The germline V gene encodes CDR1 MNHEY and CDR2 SVGAGI. The V and J ends lost 8 bases and 0 bases respectively, with 21 bases between them. The CDR3 length is 17 residues. CDR3 sequence reads: CASGRQPTYSSTDTQYF. CDR3 in DNA: TGTGCCAGCGGCCGACAGCCTACATACTCTAGCACAGATACGCAGTATTTT.

V usage is TRBV10-3 and J usage is TRBJ2-3; 7 nucleotides agree with TRBD1. This CDR3 comprises 17 residues. From germline, CDR1 is ENHRY and CDR2 SYGVKD. The junction had 10 bases not matched to a gene; V was cut back by 2 bases and J by 2 bases. Written as DNA, the CDR3 is TGTGCCATCAGTGAGCCGCCGGGACAGCTAAACACAGATACGCAGTATTTT. Its translation: CAISEPPGQLNTDTQYF.

With regard to this clonotype: This clone may be a read error of a much larger clone one base away. The chain joins TRBV30 to TRBJ2-1; 8 bases match TRBD2. The DNA matches TRBJ2-7 better at its end, which makes the J call doubtful. Germline CDR1 reads GTSNPN; CDR2 reads SVGIG (reference sequence). This CDR3 is 15 amino acids long. The CDR3 DNA sequence: TGTGCCTGGAGTGTAAGGACTAGCTCCTACAATGAGCAGTACTTC. Translating it yields CAWSVRTSSYNEQYF.

The chain is built from TRBV13 and TRBJ2-3; TRBD1 aligns across 9 bases. The junction had 10 bases not matched to a gene; V was cut back by 4 bases and J by 2 bases. This CDR3 spans 17 amino acids. The V gene's germline CDR1 is PRHDT and CDR2 FYEKMQ (reference sequence). The CDR3 is CASSSGATGGYTDTQYF. The CDR3 nucleotides read TGTGCCAGCAGCTCCGGAGCGACAGGGGGGTACACAGATACGCAGTATTTT.

This clonotype was counted between two and nine times. The V gene is TRBV5-5, the J gene TRBJ1-2; D is unclear. The CDR3 covers 15 residues. Trimming removed 0 bases at V and 5 bases at J, with 14 bases between. In germline, CDR1 is SGHKS, CDR2 YYEKEE (reference sequence). The CDR3 nucleotides read TGTGCCAGCAGCTTGGCCGACACCGAACGGTATGGCTACACCTTC. As protein: CASSLADTERYGYTF. Full variable domain (rest looked up from reference TRBV5-5 and TRBJ1-2): DAGVTQSPTHLIKTRGQQVTLRCSPISGHKSVSWYQQVLGQGPQFIFQYYEKEERGRGNFPDRFSARQFPNYSSELNVNALLLGDSALYLCASSLADTERYGYTFGSGTRLTVV.

This sequence joins TRBV6-2 or TRBV6-3 and TRBJ2-7; TRBD2 might be the D (6 bases). V lost 8 bases and J lost 3, with 11 bases in between. Germline loops: CDR1 MNHEY, CDR2 SVGEGT. The CDR3 is made up of 12 amino acids. The CDR3 sequence is CASAKEGYEQYF. CDR3 sequence (DNA): TGTGCCAGCGCCAAGGAGGGCTACGAGCAGTACTTC.

CDR3 residues: CASSLSGTPELFF. The CDR3 nucleotides are TGTGCCAGCTCACTTTCCGGGACGCCCGAGCTGTTTTTT. The chain uses TRBV18 and TRBJ2-2; D is tentatively TRBD1 or TRBD2 (5 bases each). The ends were cut back, 4 bases at V and 11 bases at J, with 14 bases in the middle. The CDR3 totals 13 residues. Per the germline V gene, CDR1 is KGHSH and CDR2 is LQKENI.

The J gene is TRBJ2-3, the V gene TRBV2; 7 bases are a match to TRBD2. CDR3 length: 14 amino acids. Germline V CDR1 and CDR2: SNHLY, FYNNEI. Unmatched junction bases numbered 5, after V lost 4 bases and J lost 4 bases. The CDR3 DNA reads as TGTGCCAGCAGTGCGCCTAGCGGCCCAGATACGCAGTATTTT. Translation: CASSAPSGPDTQYF.

J is TRBJ2-4 and V is TRBV7-3; 8 bases align to TRBD2. The CDR3 loop spans 14 amino acids. The V gene end was trimmed by 5 bases and the J gene end by 8 bases; junction bases not matched to a gene: 8. From germline, CDR1 is SGHTA and CDR2 FQGTGA. DNA for the CDR3: TGTGCCAGCAGCCAAACGGGAGGGCGTGACATTCAGTACTTC. Translating it yields CASSQTGGRDIQYF.

The chain joins TRBV28 to TRBJ1-1; 10 bases align to TRBD1. The V gene's germline CDR1 is MDHEN and CDR2 SYDVKM. Losses at the gene ends were 3 bases for V and 11 bases for J; bases not matched to a gene: 9. The CDR3 consists of 14 residues. The CDR3 loop reads CASSFPRTGGKAFF. CDR3 in DNA: TGTGCCAGCAGTTTCCCCCGGACAGGGGGAAAGGCTTTCTTT.

This clonotype appeared a few times. V is TRBV5-6 and J is TRBJ2-7; tentative D call: TRBD1 (5 bases). Trimming removed 2 bases from V and 3 bases from J, with 15 bases in between. The CDR3 has 15 amino acids. The germline V gene has CDR1 SGHDT and CDR2 YYEEEE. In DNA form, the CDR3 reads TGTGCCAGCAGCTTAGGCAGGGCAAGTATCTACGAGCAGTACTTC. It yields the protein CASSLGRASIYEQYF.

This clonotype has just a few counts. The chain employs TRBV20-1 and TRBJ2-2, with 7 bases lining up with TRBD2. Germline CDR1 and CDR2: DFQATT and SNEGSKA (reference sequence). The CDR3 runs to 15 residues. J gave up 2 bases and V 1 base, and 4 bases lay outside the gene matches. The DNA for the CDR3 is TGCAGTGCTAGAGTACCTAGCGGTAACACCGGGGAGCTGTTTTTT. This encodes CSARVPSGNTGELFF.

The rearrangement links TRBV30 to TRBJ2-5; D gene uncertain. Trimming pared 1 base from V and 0 bases from J, leaving 9 bases between. The CDR3 length is 14 residues. Germline CDR1 reads GTSNPN; CDR2 reads SVGIG (reference sequence). CDR3 in amino acids: CAWSGTAHQETQYF. The CDR3 nucleotides read TGTGCCTGGAGTGGTACCGCGCACCAAGAGACCCAGTACTTC.